The entry below describes one T cell receptor beta chain. The antigen it binds to is not known. No quality values exist for individual bases; no much larger clone is one base distant. The source of the sample is a study of blood T cell repertoires in COVID-19 (dated by TCRdb to 2020 to 2022). Looking at the study overall: Recovered participants in ImmuneRACE Cohort 3 were defined by two consecutive negative NP/OP PCR tests, clearance by a healthcare professional, or resolution of symptoms. Nearly every sample came with metadata listing a de-identified subject ID, COVID-19 status, age in years and sex. The collaborator samples originated in the United States, Italy and Spain and spanned the acute and convalescent phases of COVID-19. Where HLA class I and class II types were available, the types were taken from metadata supplied by the sample provider, not from assay-based typing. The material from the prospective study consisted of cDNA or gDNA derived from T cells, B-cell-depleted T cells, or PBMCs. The repertoires were made available in a free public database intended to serve as a resource for research on the immune response to SARS-CoV-2. The samples were drawn from the first 160 participants of the ongoing ImmuneRACE study and from 950 to 1,500 subjects provided by 6 global collaborators. Deeply sampled blood TCRbeta repertoires from subjects exposed to, actively infected with, or recovered from COVID-19 were included in the dataset.

Participants in the prospective study were aged 18 to 89 years, lived in 20 to 30 United States geographic areas, and enrolled through a virtual design. In the prospective study, cohorts were assigned on the basis of participant-reported clinical history obtained from a screening survey and a study questionnaire. In the prospective study, whole blood, serum and a nasopharyngeal or oropharyngeal swab were collected from each participant by mobile phlebotomists. Over a 2-month period, participants in the prospective study had the option of providing additional blood draws and questionnaires. Before DNA extraction, blood samples from the prospective study were shipped at room temperature or frozen. The immunoSEQ Assay, a bias-controlled multiplex PCR, was used to amplify TCRbeta CDR3 regions from genomic DNA. The authors processed their data as follows. The number of nucleated cells in each sample was estimated by amplification of reference gene primers within the assay. Sequence reads were collapsed and filtered to measure the absolute abundance of every unique TCRbeta CDR3 rearrangement. For each sample, productive Simpson clonality was calculated as the square root of Simpson's diversity index across productive rearrangements. TCRdb took over this immuneACCESS table, retaining in-frame rearrangements with V and J assigned. Such tables are incomplete; in checked studies, under half of the missing clones stem from an unresolved V gene, and the remainder is unexplained. The D gene and trimming were derived from the DNA, and the V and J assignments and clone size from that table. The sample table holds 200,000 or so clones, of which roughly 84% were seen once. The ten largest account for 5.5% to 8.5% of the sample.

Overall results and qualifications from the work: Clinical and demographic metadata were provided uncurated, with the amount varying by source and participant.

Sequenced input: PBMCs or T cells enriched from blood (not recorded which). The source of this sequence is a man younger than 45 in a cohort exposed to, infected with or recovered from COVID-19 (not recorded which).

The base sequence is TGTGCCAGCAAACGCGGTTCGAACACTGAAGCTTTCTTT. Translated, it gives CASKRGSNTEAFF. The chain is encoded by TRBV5-6 joined to TRBJ1-1; no confident D gene assignment can be made. Looking up the germline V gene yields CDR1 SGHDT and CDR2 YYEEEE. The CDR3, from cysteine to phenylalanine, totals 13 residues. Here the CDR3 DNA is all that survives: 39 bases in frame from base 1. The junction carries 10 bases between V and J, which are trimmed by 6 bases and 1 base respectively. Outside the CDR3, residues come from the reference TRBV5-6 and TRBJ1-1 proteins, so the full variable domain is: DAGVTQSPTHLIKTRGQQVTLRCSPKSGHDTVSWYQQALGQGPQFIFQYYEEEERQRGNFPDRFSGHQFPNYSSELNVNALLLGDSALYLCASKRGSNTEAFFGQGTRLTVV.